These T cell receptor beta chains were read from a single sample in a study of multiple sclerosis patients with progressive multifocal leukoencephalopathy. Assay: immunoSEQ multiplex PCR; the TCRdb copy retains only in-frame clones and omits some. Of 25,000 to 35,000 clones listed, roughly 90% are singletons. Sequenced here: PBMCs, sampled from a patient treated with natalizumab. These receptors were taken from a human donor with multiple sclerosis. Both conserved end residues are part of each CDR3. The D gene is left open where the match is weak. Size values are once, few and many counts, or a class for expanded clones, and some rows have none.

abundance	v_gene	d_gene	j_gene	CDR3aa	CDR3nt
-	TRBV7-8	-	TRBJ1-5	CASSPQEVRGPNQPQHF	TGTGCCAGCAGCCCACAGGAGGTGCGGGGACCCAATCAGCCCCAGCATTTT
-	TRBV30	-	TRBJ1-4	CAWSKRKGGEKLFF	TGTGCCTGGAGTAAGCGGAAGGGTGGGGAAAAACTGTTTTTT
once	TRBV7-8	-	TRBJ2-2	CASSRPNQRGELFF	TGTGCCAGCAGCCGTCCCAATCAACGAGGGGAGCTGTTTTTT
once	TRBV10-3	-	TRBJ1-1	CAIRGTDTEAFF	TGTGCCATCAGGGGTACGGACACTGAAGCTTTCTTT
-	TRBV18	-	TRBJ1-3	CASSPQQAGDSGNTIYF	TGTGCCAGCTCACCGCAACAGGCTGGGGACTCTGGAAACACCATATATTTT
-	TRBV15	-	TRBJ1-1	CATSRDYGGTEAFF	TGTGCCACCAGCAGAGATTACGGTGGCACTGAAGCTTTCTTT
-	TRBV7-6	-	TRBJ2-5	CASSDLPRFQETQYF	TGTGCCAGCAGCGACTTGCCAAGGTTCCAAGAGACCCAGTACTTC
few	TRBV9	-	TRBJ1-2	CASSVEEWGNYGYTF	TGTGCCAGCAGCGTAGAGGAGTGGGGAAACTATGGCTACACCTTC
-	TRBV18	-	TRBJ1-1	CASSPAGGTEAFF	TGTGCCAGCTCACCTGCAGGCGGCACTGAAGCTTTCTTT
-	TRBV7-2	TRBD2	TRBJ2-1	CASSLSLAGGRSEQFF	TGTGCCAGCAGCTTGTCTCTAGCGGGAGGGCGGAGTGAGCAGTTCTTC
-	TRBV27	-	TRBJ2-1	CASSLIGNEQFF	TGTGCCAGCAGTTTAATCGGTAATGAGCAGTTCTTC
-	TRBV6-5	-	TRBJ1-2	CASSYNSQLVAGGFF	TGTGCCAGCAGTTATAACTCACAGTTAGTAGCGGGGGGATTCTTC
-	TRBV5-1	-	TRBJ1-5	CASSSIPGNQPQHF	TGCGCCAGCAGCTCCATCCCAGGGAATCAGCCCCAGCATTTT
-	TRBV13	-	TRBJ1-2	CASSLGADGYTF	TGTGCCAGCAGCTTGGGGGCTGACGGCTACACCTTC
once	TRBV9	-	TRBJ1-3	CASSVGGGLLENTIYF	TGTGCCAGCAGCGTAGGCGGAGGTCTTCTGGAAAACACCATATATTTT
-	TRBV27	-	TRBJ2-2	CASTSLGPTSGELFF	TGTGCCAGCACTTCCCTGGGGCCAACCAGCGGGGAGCTGTTTTTT
-	TRBV27	-	TRBJ1-4	CASSLIGDEKLFF	TGTGCCAGCAGTTTGATCGGGGATGAAAAACTGTTTTTT